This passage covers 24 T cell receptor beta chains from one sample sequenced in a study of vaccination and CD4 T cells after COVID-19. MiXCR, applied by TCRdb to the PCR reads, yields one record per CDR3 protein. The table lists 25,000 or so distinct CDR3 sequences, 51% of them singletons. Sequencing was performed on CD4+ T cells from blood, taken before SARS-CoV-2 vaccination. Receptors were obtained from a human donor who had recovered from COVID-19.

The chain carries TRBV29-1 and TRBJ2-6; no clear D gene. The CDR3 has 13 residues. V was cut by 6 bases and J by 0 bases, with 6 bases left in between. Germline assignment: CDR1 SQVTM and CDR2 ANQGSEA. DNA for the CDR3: TGCAGCGTCTGGGGCTCTGGGGCCAACGTCCTGACTTTC. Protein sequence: CSVWGSGANVLTF.

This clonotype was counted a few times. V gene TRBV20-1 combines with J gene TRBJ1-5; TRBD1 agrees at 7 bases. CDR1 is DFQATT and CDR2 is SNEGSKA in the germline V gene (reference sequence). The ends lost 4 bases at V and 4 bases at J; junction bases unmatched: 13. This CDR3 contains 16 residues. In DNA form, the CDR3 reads TGCAGTGCTACCCACGCCGGGACAGAAGGGAATCAGCCCCAGCATTTT. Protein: CSATHAGTEGNQPQHF.

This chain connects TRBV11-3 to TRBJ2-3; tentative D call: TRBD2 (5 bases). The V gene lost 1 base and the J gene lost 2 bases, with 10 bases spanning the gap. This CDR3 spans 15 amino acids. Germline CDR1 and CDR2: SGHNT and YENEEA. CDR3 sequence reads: CASSLGAGLTDTQYF. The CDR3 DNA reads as TGTGCCAGCAGCTTAGGGGCGGGCCTCACAGATACGCAGTATTTT. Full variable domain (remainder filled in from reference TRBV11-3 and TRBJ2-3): EAGVVQSPRYKIIEKKQPVAFWCNPISGHNTLYWYLQNLGQGPELLIRYENEEAVDDSQLPKDRFSAERLKGVDSTLKIQPAELGDSAVYLCASSLGAGLTDTQYFGPGTRLTVL.

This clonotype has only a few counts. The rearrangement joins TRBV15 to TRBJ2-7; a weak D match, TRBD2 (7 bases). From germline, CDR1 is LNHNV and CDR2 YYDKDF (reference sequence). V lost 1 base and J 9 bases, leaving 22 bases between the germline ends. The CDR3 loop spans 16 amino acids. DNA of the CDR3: TGTGCCACCAGCAGAGGACCATGGGGAGGGGGAGACAGGCAGTACTTC. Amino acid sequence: CATSRGPWGGGDRQYF.

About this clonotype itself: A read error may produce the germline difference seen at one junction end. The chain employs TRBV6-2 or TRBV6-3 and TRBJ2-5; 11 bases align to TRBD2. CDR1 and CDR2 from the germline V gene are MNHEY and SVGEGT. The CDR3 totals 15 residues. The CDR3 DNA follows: TGTGCCAGCAGTACAACCGGACTAGCGGGCGAGACCCGGTACTTC. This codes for CASSTTGLAGETRYF.

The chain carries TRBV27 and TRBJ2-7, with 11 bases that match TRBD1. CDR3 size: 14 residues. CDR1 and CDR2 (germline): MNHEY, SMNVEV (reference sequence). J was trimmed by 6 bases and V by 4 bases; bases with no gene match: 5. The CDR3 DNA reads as TGTGCCAGCAGTTCATGGACAGGGGGCGGCGAGCAGTACTTC. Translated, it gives CASSSWTGGGEQYF.

The CDR3 is CASSSGLAGGSDTQYF. The CDR3 DNA is TGTGCCAGCAGTTCGGGACTAGCGGGGGGTTCAGATACGCAGTATTTT. The rearrangement links TRBV2 to TRBJ2-3; 15 nucleotides match TRBD2. V lost 5 bases, J lost 4 bases, and 4 bases stayed unmatched. Per germline, CDR1 SNHLY and CDR2 FYNNEI. CDR3 length equals 16 residues.

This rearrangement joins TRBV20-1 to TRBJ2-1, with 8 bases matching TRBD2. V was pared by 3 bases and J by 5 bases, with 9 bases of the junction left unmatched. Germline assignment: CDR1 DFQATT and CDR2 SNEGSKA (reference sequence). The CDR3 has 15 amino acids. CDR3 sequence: CSASQGTSSNNEQFF. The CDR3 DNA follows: TGCAGTGCTAGTCAGGGGACTAGTTCTAACAATGAGCAGTTCTTC.

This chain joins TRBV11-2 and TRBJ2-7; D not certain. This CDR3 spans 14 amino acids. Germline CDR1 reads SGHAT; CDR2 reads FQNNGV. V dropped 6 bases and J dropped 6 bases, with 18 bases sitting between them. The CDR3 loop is CASRNSLPPFEQYF. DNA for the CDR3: TGTGCCAGCAGGAATTCCTTGCCCCCTTTCGAGCAGTACTTC.

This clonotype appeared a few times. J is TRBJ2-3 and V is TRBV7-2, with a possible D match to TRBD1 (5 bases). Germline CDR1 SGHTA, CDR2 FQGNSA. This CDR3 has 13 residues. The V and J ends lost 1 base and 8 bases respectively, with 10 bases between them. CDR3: CASSLEGLGTQYF. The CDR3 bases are TGTGCCAGCAGCTTAGAGGGGTTGGGTACGCAGTATTTT.

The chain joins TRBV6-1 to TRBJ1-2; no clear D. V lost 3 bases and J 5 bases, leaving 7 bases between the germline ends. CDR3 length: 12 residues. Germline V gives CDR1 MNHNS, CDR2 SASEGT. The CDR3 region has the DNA TGTGCCAGCAGTGAGGGAGCTTATGGCTACACCTTC. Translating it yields CASSEGAYGYTF.

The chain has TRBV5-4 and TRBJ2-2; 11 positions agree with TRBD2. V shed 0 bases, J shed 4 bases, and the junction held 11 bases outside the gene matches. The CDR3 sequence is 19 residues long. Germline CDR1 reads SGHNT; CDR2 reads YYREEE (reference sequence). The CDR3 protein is CASSLGGATSGSSTGELFF. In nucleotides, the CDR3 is TGTGCCAGCAGCTTGGGGGGGGCTACTAGCGGGAGTAGCACCGGGGAGCTGTTTTTT.

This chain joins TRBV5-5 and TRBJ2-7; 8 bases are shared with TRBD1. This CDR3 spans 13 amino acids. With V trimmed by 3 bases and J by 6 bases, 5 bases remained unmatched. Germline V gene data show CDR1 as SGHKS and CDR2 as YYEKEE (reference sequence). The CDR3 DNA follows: TGTGCCAGCAGCTGGACAGGGTCGAGCGAGCAGTACTTC. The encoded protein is CASSWTGSSEQYF.

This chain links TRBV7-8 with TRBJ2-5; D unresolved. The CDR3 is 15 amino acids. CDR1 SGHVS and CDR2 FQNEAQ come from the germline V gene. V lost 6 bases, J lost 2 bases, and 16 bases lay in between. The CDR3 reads CASSPKSSRQETQYF. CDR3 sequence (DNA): TGTGCCAGCAGTCCCAAGAGTTCGAGGCAAGAGACCCAGTACTTC.

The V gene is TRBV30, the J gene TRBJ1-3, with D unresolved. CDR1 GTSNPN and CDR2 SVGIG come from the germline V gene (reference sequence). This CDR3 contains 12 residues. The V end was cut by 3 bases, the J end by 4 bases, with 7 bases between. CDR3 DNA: TGTGCCTGGAGAGCGGAAGGAAACACCATATATTTT. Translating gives CAWRAEGNTIYF.

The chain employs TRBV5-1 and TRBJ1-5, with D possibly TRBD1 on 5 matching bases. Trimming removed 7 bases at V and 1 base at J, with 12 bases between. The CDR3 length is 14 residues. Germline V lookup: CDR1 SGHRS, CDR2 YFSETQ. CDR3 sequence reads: CASRRDLSNQPQHF. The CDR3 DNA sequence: TGCGCCAGCCGCAGGGACCTGAGCAATCAGCCCCAGCATTTT.

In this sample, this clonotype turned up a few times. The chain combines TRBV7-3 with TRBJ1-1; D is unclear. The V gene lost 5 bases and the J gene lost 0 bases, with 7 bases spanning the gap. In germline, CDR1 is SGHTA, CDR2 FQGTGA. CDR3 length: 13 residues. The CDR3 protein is CASSPSMNTEAFF. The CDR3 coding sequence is TGTGCCAGCAGCCCTTCAATGAACACTGAAGCTTTCTTT.

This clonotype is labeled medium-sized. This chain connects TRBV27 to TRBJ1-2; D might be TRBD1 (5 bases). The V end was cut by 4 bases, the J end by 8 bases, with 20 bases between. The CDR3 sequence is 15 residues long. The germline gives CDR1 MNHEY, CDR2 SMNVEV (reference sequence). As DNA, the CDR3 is TGTGCCAGCAGTTCCTCCGCCCAGGGCCGTCGGGGCTACACCTTC. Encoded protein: CASSSSAQGRRGYTF.

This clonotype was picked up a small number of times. CDR3 sequence: CASSPRDGYSNQPQHF. The CDR3, as DNA: TGTGCCAGCAGTCCCCGGGACGGATATAGCAATCAGCCCCAGCATTTT. V and J are TRBV27 and TRBJ1-5, with D possibly TRBD1 on 5 matching bases. Trimming removed 5 bases at V and 0 bases at J, with 14 bases between. Germline lookup yields CDR1 MNHEY and CDR2 SMNVEV (reference sequence). The CDR3 covers 16 residues.

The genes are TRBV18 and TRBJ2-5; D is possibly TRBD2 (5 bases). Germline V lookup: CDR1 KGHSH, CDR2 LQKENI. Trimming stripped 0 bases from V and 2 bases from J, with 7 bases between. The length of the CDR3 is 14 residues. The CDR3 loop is CASSPPGKQETQYF. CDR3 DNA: TGTGCCAGCTCACCACCCGGGAAACAAGAGACCCAGTACTTC.

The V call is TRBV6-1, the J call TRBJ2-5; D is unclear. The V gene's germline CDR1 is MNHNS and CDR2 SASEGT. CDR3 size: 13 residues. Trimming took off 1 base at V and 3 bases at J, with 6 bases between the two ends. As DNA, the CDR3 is TGTGCCAGCAGTGAAGAAGGAGAAGAGACCCAGTACTTC. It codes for CASSEEGEETQYF.

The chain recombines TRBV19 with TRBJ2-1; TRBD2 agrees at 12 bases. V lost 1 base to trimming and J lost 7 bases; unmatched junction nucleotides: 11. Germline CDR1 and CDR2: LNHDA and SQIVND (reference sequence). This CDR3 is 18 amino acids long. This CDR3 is CASSIVSSGRAIGNEQFF. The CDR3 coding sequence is TGTGCCAGTAGTATAGTGTCTAGCGGGAGGGCCATCGGAAATGAGCAGTTCTTC.

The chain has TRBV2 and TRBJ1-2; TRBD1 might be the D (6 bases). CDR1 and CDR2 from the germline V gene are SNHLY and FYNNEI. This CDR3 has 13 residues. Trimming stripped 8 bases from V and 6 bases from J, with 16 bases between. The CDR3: CASWGRGRNGYTF. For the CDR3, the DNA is TGTGCCAGCTGGGGCAGGGGCCGCAATGGCTACACCTTC.

The CDR3 bases are TGTGCCAGCAGCTTGAGGCTAGCGTTCTACAATGAGCAGTTCTTC. This sequence encodes CASSLRLAFYNEQFF. The chain couples TRBV7-8 to TRBJ2-1; perhaps TRBD2 as D (6 bases). The V end lost 3 bases, the J end lost 3 bases, and 12 bases lay between the germline ends. The CDR3 loop spans 15 amino acids. Germline V gives CDR1 SGHVS, CDR2 FQNEAQ.